Following are 17 T cell receptor beta chains from one sample sequenced in a study of neurological immune-mediated disorders. Each CDR3 protein gets one entry after TCRdb re-called the 5' RACE reads with MiXCR. The sample lists 77,000 or so distinct CDR3 sequences, approximately 9.4% seen once, with about 1.7% in the top ten. The sample taken for sequencing was PBMCs. Source of these receptors: a man between 45 and 60 years old in good health.

In this sample, this clonotype turned up a few times. The V call is TRBV20-1, the J call TRBJ2-7, with 9 bases aligning to TRBD2. The CDR3 has 14 residues. The ends lost 5 bases at V and 2 bases at J; junction bases unmatched: 7. Germline lookup yields CDR1 DFQATT and CDR2 SNEGSKA (reference sequence). DNA of the CDR3: TGCAGTGCTTCATCTAGCGGGAATACCTACGAGCAGTACTTC. This translates into CSASSSGNTYEQYF.

This clonotype has at least ten counts. V usage is TRBV5-1 and J usage is TRBJ2-5; perhaps TRBD2 as D (5 bases). CDR1 and CDR2 (germline): SGHRS, YFSETQ. V was pared by 2 bases and J by 1 base, with 9 bases between. The CDR3 extends over 14 amino acids. The CDR3, as DNA: TGCGCCAGCAGCTTCGAGGGCACCCAAGAGACCCAGTACTTC. The encoded protein is CASSFEGTQETQYF.

In this sample, this clonotype turned up a few times. V and J are TRBV4-1 and TRBJ1-1; 8 nucleotides match TRBD1. Looked up from germline, CDR1 is MGHRA and CDR2 is YSYEKL. With 4 bases clipped from V and 1 base from J, the junction kept 8 bases outside the gene matches. This CDR3 has 16 amino acids. The CDR3 DNA sequence: TGCGCCAGCAGCCGGCTAAGACAGGGGACGAACACTGAAGCTTTCTTT. Amino acid sequence: CASSRLRQGTNTEAFF.

There are many counts of this clonotype. The chain has TRBV5-1 and TRBJ2-3; TRBD1 aligns across 10 bases. Germline CDR1 is SGHRS and CDR2 is YFSETQ. Losses at the gene ends were 4 bases for V and 0 bases for J; bases not matched to a gene: 2. The CDR3 length is 15 residues. The CDR3: CASSPGQGSTDTQYF. CDR3 bases: TGCGCCAGCAGCCCGGGACAGGGGAGCACAGATACGCAGTATTTT.

This clonotype was seen just once. The chain links TRBV6-2 or TRBV6-3 to TRBJ2-1; TRBD2 matches at 8 bases. V gave up 7 bases and J gave up 0 bases; unmatched junction bases: 11. CDR1 is MNHEY and CDR2 is SVGEGT in the germline V gene. This CDR3 spans 17 amino acids. CDR3 coding DNA: TGTGCCAGCAAACCCCTCGGGGGGGGCGCCTCCTACAATGAGCAGTTCTTC. Residues: CASKPLGGGASYNEQFF.

There are many counts of this clonotype. This chain links TRBV5-1 with TRBJ2-5, with 10 bases matching TRBD2. Germline V lookup: CDR1 SGHRS, CDR2 YFSETQ. V was clipped by 0 bases and J by 3 bases; unmatched bases: 2. This CDR3 region has 15 residues. CDR3 region: CASSLVGLAEETQYF. CDR3 bases: TGCGCCAGCAGCTTGGTTGGACTAGCGGAAGAGACCCAGTACTTC.

This clonotype was seen ten or more times. The chain combines TRBV9 with TRBJ1-2; 7 bases line up with TRBD1. The CDR3 is made up of 17 amino acids. J lost 1 base, V lost 3 bases, and 12 bases had no gene match. CDR1 is SGDLS and CDR2 is YYNGEE in the germline V gene. The DNA of the CDR3 is TGTGCCAGCAGCGAAGGGGGCTCCATCTTCTTTAACTATGGCTACACCTTC. Amino acid sequence: CASSEGGSIFFNYGYTF. The whole variable domain, remainder taken from reference TRBV9 and TRBJ1-2, is DSGVTQTPKHLITATGQRVTLRCSPRSGDLSVYWYQQSLDQGLQFLIQYYNGEERAKGNILERFSAQQFPDLHSELNLSSLELGDSALYFCASSEGGSIFFNYGYTFGSGTRLTVV.

This clonotype was recorded many times. DNA of the CDR3: TGTGCCAGCAGTACCGGGGCGGCCCAGGGTGCCCACGAGCAGTACTTC. As protein: CASSTGAAQGAHEQYF. V usage is TRBV28 and J usage is TRBJ2-7; D possibly matches TRBD1 or TRBD2 (5 bases each). Trimming left V 5 bases short and J 5 bases short, with 22 bases between. Germline loops: CDR1 MDHEN, CDR2 SYDVKM. This CDR3 is built from 16 residues. Variable domain in full (rest from reference TRBV28 and TRBJ2-7): DVKVTQSSRYLVKRTGEKVFLECVQDMDHENMFWYRQDPGLGLRLIYFSYDVKMKEKGDIPEGYSVSREKKERFSLILESASTNQTSMYLCASSTGAAQGAHEQYFGPGTRLTVT.

This clonotype was recorded many times. The genes are TRBV4-1 and TRBJ2-5; 7 bases align to TRBD1. Per germline, CDR1 MGHRA and CDR2 YSYEKL. Germline trimming cut 4 bases from V and 2 bases from J; bases unmatched to any gene: 10. The CDR3 is made up of 16 amino acids. In DNA, the CDR3 is TGCGCCAGCAGCCGCAACGTCGGGACAGTTCAAGAGACCCAGTACTTC. It specifies CASSRNVGTVQETQYF.

This clonotype was observed at least ten times. The chain joins TRBV5-1 to TRBJ2-7; D might be TRBD1 (6 bases). Germline V gives CDR1 SGHRS, CDR2 YFSETQ. The V gene lost 4 bases and the J gene lost 5 bases, with 19 bases spanning the gap. The CDR3 extends over 15 amino acids. CDR3 DNA sequence: TGCGCCAGCAGCCCTCAACAGGGAGTCCCCCACGAGCAGTACTTC. Translation gives CASSPQQGVPHEQYF. The full variable domain, in which reference TRBV5-1 and TRBJ2-7 provide the parts outside the CDR3, is KAGVTQTPRYLIKTRGQQVTLSCSPISGHRSVSWYQQTPGQGLQFLFEYFSETQRNKGNFPGRFSGRQFSNSRSEMNVSTLELGDSALYLCASSPQQGVPHEQYFGPGTRLTVT.

This clonotype occurred many times. The chain employs TRBV21-1 and TRBJ1-1; TRBD1 is the table's D call and was not checked against the DNA. TRBV21-1 is a listed pseudogene. The CDR3 spans 15 residues. CDR3 nucleotides: TGTGCCAGCAGCAAAGGCTTGGGGGTGGACACTGAAGCTTTCTTT. Translated: CASSKGLGVDTEAFF.

This clonotype was counted a few times. The chain combines TRBV29-1 with TRBJ2-2; tentatively, D is TRBD1 (6 bases). Deletions cut 3 bases from V and 4 bases from J, with 12 bases between. The CDR3 consists of 14 residues. The germline V gene encodes CDR1 SQVTM and CDR2 ANQGSEA. Here the CDR3 reads CSVERGSGTGELFF. The CDR3 region has the DNA TGCAGCGTTGAGAGGGGGAGTGGCACCGGGGAGCTGTTTTTT.

This clonotype was found a few times. The gene calls are TRBV27 and TRBJ1-4, with D possibly being TRBD1 (5 bases). CDR1 is MNHEY, CDR2 SMNVEV, per germline (reference sequence). CDR3 length: 16 residues. Trimming removed 9 bases at V and 0 bases at J, with 17 bases between. The CDR3 loop reads CASRGEGKATNEKLFF. As DNA, the CDR3 is TGTGCCAGTCGGGGGGAGGGAAAAGCAACTAATGAAAAACTGTTTTTT.

This clonotype was seen ten or more times. The chain employs TRBV7-9 and TRBJ1-1; 8 bases map to TRBD1. This CDR3 comprises 11 residues. Germline CDR1 is SEHNR and CDR2 is FQNEAQ (reference sequence). CDR3 in amino acids: CASTGDTEAFF. CDR3 sequence (DNA): TGTGCTTCGACAGGGGACACTGAAGCTTTCTTT.

In regard to this clonotype: The junction departs from germline at one end; a sequencing error may be responsible. The genes are TRBV20-1 and TRBJ2-7; 15 nucleotides line up with TRBD2. CDR1 is DFQATT and CDR2 is SNEGSKA in the germline V gene (reference sequence). The CDR3 spans 16 residues. The CDR3 spells CSALGLAGGHSDEQYF. The CDR3 coding sequence is TGCAGTGCACTCGGACTAGCGGGGGGGCACTCCGACGAGCAGTACTTC.

This clonotype came up many times. This rearrangement joins TRBV21-1 to TRBJ1-2. TRBV21-1 is a recognized pseudogene. The CDR3 totals 16 residues. This CDR3 reads CASPWNRDWANYGYTF. CDR3 coding DNA: TGTGCCAGCCCTTGGAATAGAGATTGGGCTAACTATGGCTACACCTTC.

As for this clonotype: Just one base apart from a much larger clone, this may be a read error. The CDR3: CASNRQVWETQYF. The CDR3 DNA reads as TGTGCCAGCAACAGACAGGTTTGGGAGACCCAGTACTTC. The V call is TRBV6-2 or TRBV6-3, the J call TRBJ2-5; tentative D call: TRBD1 (6 bases). Germline V CDR1 and CDR2: MNHEY, SVGEGT. The CDR3 runs to 13 residues. Trimming shortened V by 7 bases and J by 5 bases, and 14 bases separated the two germline ends.